This TCR beta chain emerged from a study of blood T cell repertoires in COVID-19. Overall study context: COVID-19 samples from acute and convalescent phases originated in the United States, Italy and Spain. From T cells, B-cell-depleted T cells, or PBMCs came the material, which was cDNA or gDNA.

Authors' data handling: Amplified reference gene primers provided the basis for estimating nucleated cell counts. Assay: immunoSEQ multiplex PCR; the TCRdb copy retains only in-frame clones and omits some. V and J calls and clone size come straight from that table; D and trimming were deduced from the DNA. The data show 130,000 or so clones, with roughly four fifths seen just once and around 3.7% held by the top ten. Germline loops: CDR1 LGHNA, CDR2 YNFKEQ. This CDR3 has 17 amino acids. Deletions cut 0 bases from V and 2 bases from J, with 14 bases between. The V call is TRBV4-2, the J call TRBJ2-1; D may be TRBD2 (5 bases). What was sequenced was PBMCs or T cells enriched from blood (not recorded which). This receptor was taken from a woman in her 50s with acute COVID-19. CDR3 sequence reads: CASSQDWGSETYNEQFF. CDR3 sequence (DNA): TGTGCCAGCAGCCAAGATTGGGGTAGCGAGACCTACAATGAGCAGTTCTTC.